The sequence of this T cell receptor beta chain was determined in a study of PD-1 blockade in mismatch repair-deficient tumors. Study information: Patients had eleven to twelve mismatch repair-deficient cancer types, all previously treated and progressing.

Profiling relied on immunoSEQ multiplex PCR, and the TCRdb table lists in-frame clones only, not all of them. The repertoire holds under 150,000 clones, with more than 85% as singletons. A few pembrolizumab responders had their TCRs sequenced. The sample consisted of peripheral blood, taken 44 weeks after starting pembrolizumab. The sequence derives from an adult with mismatch repair-deficient cancer.

In DNA, the CDR3 is TGTGCCAGCACCGGATGGAAGGGGGCCGGCGAGCAGTACTTC. It yields the protein CASTGWKGAGEQYF. The J gene is TRBJ2-7, the V gene TRBV28; 7 positions match TRBD1. CDR3 length: 14 amino acids. V shed 7 bases and J 6 bases; nucleotides not matched to a gene: 12. Germline V gene data show CDR1 as MDHEN and CDR2 as SYDVKM. Together with reference TRBV28 and TRBJ2-7, the CDR3 gives the full variable domain: DVKVTQSSRYLVKRTGEKVFLECVQDMDHENMFWYRQDPGLGLRLIYFSYDVKMKEKGDIPEGYSVSREKKERFSLILESASTNQTSMYLCASTGWKGAGEQYFGPGTRLTVT.